This TCR beta chain was profiled in a study of T cells expressing NK-cell markers. Turning to the study itself: Out of eight donors sequenced, seven tested HCMV-seropositive and the remaining one seronegative.

TCRdb reanalyzed the 5' RACE reads and collapses them to one entry per CDR3 protein, without DNA. In total, the table holds about 550,000 distinct CDR3 sequences. This clonotype originated in a man between 18 and 29 years old in good health. The sequenced sample consisted of blood T cells: a sorted CD56 or NKG2C T cell subset, CD4+ or CD8+ T cells, or bulk PBMC T cells (not recorded which).

The CDR3 reads CATSDRTGQETQYF. The gene calls are TRBV24-1 and TRBJ2-5; the TCRdb D gene call, TRBD1, has no DNA to confirm it. The CDR3 length is 14 residues. CDR1 is KGHDR and CDR2 is SFDVKD in the germline V gene.